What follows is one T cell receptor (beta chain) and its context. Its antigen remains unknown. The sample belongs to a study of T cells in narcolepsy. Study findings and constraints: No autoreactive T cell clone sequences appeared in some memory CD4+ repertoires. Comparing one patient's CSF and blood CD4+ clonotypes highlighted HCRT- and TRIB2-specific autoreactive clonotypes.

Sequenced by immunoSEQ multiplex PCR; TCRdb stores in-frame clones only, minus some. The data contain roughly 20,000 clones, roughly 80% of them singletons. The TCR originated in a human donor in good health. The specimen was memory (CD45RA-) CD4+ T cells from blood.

CDR3 in DNA: TGTGCCATCAGCAGAAACTACAATGAGCAGTTCTTC. This gives the protein CAISRNYNEQFF. The chain uses TRBV10-3 and TRBJ2-1; no clear D. CDR1 and CDR2 (germline): ENHRY, SYGVKD. The CDR3 extends over 12 amino acids. Trimming pared 6 bases from V and 3 bases from J, leaving 6 bases between.